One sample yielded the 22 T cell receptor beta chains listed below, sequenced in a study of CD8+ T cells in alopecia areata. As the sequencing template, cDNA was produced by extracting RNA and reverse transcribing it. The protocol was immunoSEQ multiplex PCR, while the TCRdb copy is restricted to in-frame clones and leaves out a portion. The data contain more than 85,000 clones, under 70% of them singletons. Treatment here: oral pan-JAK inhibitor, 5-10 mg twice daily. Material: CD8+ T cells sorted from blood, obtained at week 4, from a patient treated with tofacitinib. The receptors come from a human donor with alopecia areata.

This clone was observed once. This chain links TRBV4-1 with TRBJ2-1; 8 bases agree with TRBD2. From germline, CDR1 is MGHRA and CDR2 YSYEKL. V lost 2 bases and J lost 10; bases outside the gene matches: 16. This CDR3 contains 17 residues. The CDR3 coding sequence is TGCGCCAGCAGCCAATACACCGGGACTAGGGGGACCGGAGAGCAGTTCTTC. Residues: CASSQYTGTRGTGEQFF.

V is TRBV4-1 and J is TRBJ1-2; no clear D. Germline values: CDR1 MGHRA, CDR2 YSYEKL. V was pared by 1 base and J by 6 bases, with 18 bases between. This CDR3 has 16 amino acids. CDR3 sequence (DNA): TGCGCCAGCAGCCAAGTTCGTCCAGGAGGCTTCGATGGCTACACCTTC. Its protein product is CASSQVRPGGFDGYTF.

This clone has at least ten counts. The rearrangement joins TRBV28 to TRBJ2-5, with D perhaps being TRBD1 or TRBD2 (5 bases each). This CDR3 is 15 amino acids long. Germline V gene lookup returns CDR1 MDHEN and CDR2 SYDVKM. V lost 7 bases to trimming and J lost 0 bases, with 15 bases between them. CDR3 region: CASIAGTEYQETQYF. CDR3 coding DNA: TGTGCCAGCATCGCCGGGACCGAGTACCAAGAGACCCAGTACTTC.

The CDR3 DNA is TGTGCCAGCAGCCAGGATCCTAATTCACCCCTCCACTTT. Translated, it gives CASSQDPNSPLHF. The chain uses TRBV7-9 and TRBJ1-6; D not certain. This CDR3 spans 13 amino acids. V lost 5 bases and J lost 6, with 8 bases in between. Germline CDR1 SEHNR, CDR2 FQNEAQ (reference sequence).

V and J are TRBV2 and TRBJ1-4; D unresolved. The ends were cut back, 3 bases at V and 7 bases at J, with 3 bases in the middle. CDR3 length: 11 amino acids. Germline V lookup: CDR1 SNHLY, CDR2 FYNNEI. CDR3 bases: TGTGCCAGCAGTGATATTGAAAAACTGTTTTTT. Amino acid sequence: CASSDIEKLFF.

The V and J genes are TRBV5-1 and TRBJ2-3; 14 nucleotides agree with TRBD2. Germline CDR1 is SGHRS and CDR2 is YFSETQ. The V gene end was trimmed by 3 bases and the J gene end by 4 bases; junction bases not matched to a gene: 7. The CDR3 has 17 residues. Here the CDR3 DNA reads TGCGCCAGCAGCTCGGGACTAGCGGGAGTCCGTTCAGATACGCAGTATTTT. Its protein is CASSSGLAGVRSDTQYF.

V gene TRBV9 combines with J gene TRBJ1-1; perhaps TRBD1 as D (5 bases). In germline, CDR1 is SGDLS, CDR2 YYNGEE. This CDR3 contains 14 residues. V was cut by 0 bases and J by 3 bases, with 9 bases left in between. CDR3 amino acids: CASSVEGLHTEAFF. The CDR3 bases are TGTGCCAGCAGCGTAGAGGGGCTACACACTGAAGCTTTCTTT.

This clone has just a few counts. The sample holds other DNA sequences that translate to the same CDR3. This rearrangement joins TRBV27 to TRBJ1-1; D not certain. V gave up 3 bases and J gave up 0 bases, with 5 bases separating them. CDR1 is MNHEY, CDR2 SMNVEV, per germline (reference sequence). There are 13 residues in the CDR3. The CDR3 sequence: CASSFSVNTEAFF. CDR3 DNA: TGTGCCAGCAGTTTTTCCGTGAACACTGAAGCTTTCTTT.

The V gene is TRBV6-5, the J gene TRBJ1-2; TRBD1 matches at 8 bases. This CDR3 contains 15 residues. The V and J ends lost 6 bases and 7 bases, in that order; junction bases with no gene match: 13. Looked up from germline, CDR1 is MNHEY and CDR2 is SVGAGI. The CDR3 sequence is CASSSSGTGLLGYTF. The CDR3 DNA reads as TGTGCCAGCAGCTCTTCCGGGACAGGCTTGCTTGGCTACACCTTC.

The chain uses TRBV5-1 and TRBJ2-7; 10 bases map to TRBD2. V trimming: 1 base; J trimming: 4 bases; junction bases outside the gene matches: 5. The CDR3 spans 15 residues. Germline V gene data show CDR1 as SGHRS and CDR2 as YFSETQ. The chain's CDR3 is CASSLRTSGAYEQYF. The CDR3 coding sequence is TGCGCCAGCAGCTTGCGTACTAGCGGGGCTTACGAGCAGTACTTC.

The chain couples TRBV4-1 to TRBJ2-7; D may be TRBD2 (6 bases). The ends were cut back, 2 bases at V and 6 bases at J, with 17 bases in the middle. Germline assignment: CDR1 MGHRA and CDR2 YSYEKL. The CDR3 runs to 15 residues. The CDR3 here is CASSQYLEGRGEQYF. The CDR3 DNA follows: TGCGCCAGCAGCCAATATCTGGAGGGACGAGGCGAGCAGTACTTC.

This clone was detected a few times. This chain's CDR3 is CAWSAFLAGVGNEQFF. CDR3 in DNA: TGTGCCTGGAGTGCCTTCCTAGCGGGAGTGGGTAATGAGCAGTTCTTC. The V call is TRBV30, the J call TRBJ2-1, with TRBD2 identical over 10 bases. The CDR3 loop spans 16 amino acids. V lost 1 base and J lost 7; bases outside the gene matches: 10. From germline, CDR1 is GTSNPN and CDR2 SVGIG (reference sequence). The full variable domain, in which reference TRBV30 and TRBJ2-1 provide the parts outside the CDR3, is SQTIHQWPATLVQPVGSPLSLECTVEGTSNPNLYWYRQAAGRGLQLLFYSVGIGQISSEVPQNLSASRPQDRQFILSSKKLLLSDSGFYLCAWSAFLAGVGNEQFFGPGTRLTVL.

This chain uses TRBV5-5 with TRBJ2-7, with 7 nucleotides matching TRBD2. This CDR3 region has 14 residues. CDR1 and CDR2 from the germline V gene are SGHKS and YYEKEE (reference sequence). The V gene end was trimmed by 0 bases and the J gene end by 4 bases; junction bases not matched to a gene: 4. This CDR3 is CASSLVGGGYEQYF. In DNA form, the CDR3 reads TGTGCCAGCAGCTTGGTCGGCGGGGGATACGAGCAGTACTTC.

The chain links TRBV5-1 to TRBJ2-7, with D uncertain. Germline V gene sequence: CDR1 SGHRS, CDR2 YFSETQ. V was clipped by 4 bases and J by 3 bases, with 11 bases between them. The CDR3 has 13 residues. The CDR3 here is CASSNGRNYEQYF. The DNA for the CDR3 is TGCGCCAGCAGCAATGGACGGAACTACGAGCAGTACTTC.

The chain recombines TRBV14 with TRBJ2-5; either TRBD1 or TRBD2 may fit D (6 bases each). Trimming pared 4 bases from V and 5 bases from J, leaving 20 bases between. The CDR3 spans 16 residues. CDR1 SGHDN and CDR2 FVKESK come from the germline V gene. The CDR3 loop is CASSRHGGTGLETQYF. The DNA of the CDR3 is TGTGCCAGCAGCCGCCACGGGGGTACAGGGCTGGAGACCCAGTACTTC.

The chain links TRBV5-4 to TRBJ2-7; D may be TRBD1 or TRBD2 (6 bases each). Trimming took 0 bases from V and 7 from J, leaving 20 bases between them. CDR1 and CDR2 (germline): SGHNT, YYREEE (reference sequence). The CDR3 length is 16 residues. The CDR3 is CASSLVGGTHDPEQYF. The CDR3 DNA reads TGTGCCAGCAGCTTGGTAGGGGGGACTCACGACCCAGAGCAGTACTTC.

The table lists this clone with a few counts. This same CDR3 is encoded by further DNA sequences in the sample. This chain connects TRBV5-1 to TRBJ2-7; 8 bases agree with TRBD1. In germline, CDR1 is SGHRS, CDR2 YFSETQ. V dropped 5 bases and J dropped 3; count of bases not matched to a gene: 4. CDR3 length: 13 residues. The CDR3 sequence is CASSQGAVYEQYF. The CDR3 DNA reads TGCGCCAGCAGTCAGGGGGCGGTCTACGAGCAGTACTTC.

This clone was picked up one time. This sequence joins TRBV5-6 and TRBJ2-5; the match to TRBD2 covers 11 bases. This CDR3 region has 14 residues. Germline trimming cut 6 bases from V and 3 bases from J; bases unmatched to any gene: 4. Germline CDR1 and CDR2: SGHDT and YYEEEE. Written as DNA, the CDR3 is TGTGCCAGCAACCGACTAGCGGGGAAAGAGACCCAGTACTTC. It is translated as CASNRLAGKETQYF.

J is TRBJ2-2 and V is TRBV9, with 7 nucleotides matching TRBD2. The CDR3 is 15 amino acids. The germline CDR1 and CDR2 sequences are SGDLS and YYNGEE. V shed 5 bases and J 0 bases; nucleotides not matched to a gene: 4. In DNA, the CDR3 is TGTGCCAGCAGTACCGGGACTACGAACACCGGGGAGCTGTTTTTT. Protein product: CASSTGTTNTGELFF.

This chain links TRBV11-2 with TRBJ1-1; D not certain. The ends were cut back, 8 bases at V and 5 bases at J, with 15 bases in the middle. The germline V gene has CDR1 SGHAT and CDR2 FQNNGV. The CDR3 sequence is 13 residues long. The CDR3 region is CASRKELLTEAFF. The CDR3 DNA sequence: TGTGCCAGCCGCAAGGAGTTACTGACTGAAGCTTTCTTT.

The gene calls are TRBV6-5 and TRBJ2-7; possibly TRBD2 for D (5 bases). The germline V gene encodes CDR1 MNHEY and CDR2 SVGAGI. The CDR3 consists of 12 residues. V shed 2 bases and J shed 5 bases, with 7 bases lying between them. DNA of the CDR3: TGTGCCAGCAGTTACGGGAGCGACGAGCAGTACTTC. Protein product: CASSYGSDEQYF.

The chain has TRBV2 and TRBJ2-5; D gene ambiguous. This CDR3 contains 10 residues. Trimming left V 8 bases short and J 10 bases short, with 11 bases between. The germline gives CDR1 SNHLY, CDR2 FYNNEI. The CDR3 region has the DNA TGTGCCAGCGAAGGGTATCACCAGTACTTC. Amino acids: CASEGYHQYF.